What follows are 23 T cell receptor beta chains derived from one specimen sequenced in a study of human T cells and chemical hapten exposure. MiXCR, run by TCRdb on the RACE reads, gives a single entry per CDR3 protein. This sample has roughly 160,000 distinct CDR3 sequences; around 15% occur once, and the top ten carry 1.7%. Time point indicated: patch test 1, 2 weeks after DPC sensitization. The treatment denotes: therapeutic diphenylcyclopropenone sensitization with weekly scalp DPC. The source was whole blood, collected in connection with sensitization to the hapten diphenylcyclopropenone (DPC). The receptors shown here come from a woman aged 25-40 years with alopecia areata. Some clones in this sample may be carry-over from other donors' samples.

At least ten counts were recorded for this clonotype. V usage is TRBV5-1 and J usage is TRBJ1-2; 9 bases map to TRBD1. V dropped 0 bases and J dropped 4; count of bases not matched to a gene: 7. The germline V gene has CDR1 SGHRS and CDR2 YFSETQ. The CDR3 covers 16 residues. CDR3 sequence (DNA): TGCGCCAGCAGCTTGGGGCCCCGGGACAGGGCCTATGGCTACACCTTC. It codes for CASSLGPRDRAYGYTF.

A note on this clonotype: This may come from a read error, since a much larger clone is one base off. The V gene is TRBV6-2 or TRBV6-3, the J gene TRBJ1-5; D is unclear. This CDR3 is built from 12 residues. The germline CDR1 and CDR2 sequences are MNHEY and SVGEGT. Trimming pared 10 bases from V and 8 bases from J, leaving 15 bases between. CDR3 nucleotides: TGTGCCAATCACACGGGGTACAAGCCCCAGCATTTT. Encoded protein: CANHTGYKPQHF.

The CDR3 DNA reads TGTGCCAGCAGCGACTACCTTGAGCAGTTCTTC. The encoded protein is CASSDYLEQFF. This rearrangement joins TRBV7-9 to TRBJ2-1; TRBD2 might be the D (5 bases). The CDR3 length is 11 residues. V dropped 5 bases and J dropped 9 bases, with 8 bases sitting between them. Germline values: CDR1 SEHNR, CDR2 FQNEAQ (reference sequence).

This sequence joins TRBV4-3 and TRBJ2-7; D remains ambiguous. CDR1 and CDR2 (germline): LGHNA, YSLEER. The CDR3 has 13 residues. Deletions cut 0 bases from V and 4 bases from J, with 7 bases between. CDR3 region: CASSQEAEYEQYF. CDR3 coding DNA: TGCGCCAGCAGCCAAGAGGCAGAATACGAGCAGTACTTC.

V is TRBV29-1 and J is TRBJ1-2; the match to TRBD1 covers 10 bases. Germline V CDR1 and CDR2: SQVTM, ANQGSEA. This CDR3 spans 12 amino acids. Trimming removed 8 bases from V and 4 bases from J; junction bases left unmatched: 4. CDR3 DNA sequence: TGCAGCAGCTGGACAGGGGGCTATGGCTACACCTTC. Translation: CSSWTGGYGYTF.

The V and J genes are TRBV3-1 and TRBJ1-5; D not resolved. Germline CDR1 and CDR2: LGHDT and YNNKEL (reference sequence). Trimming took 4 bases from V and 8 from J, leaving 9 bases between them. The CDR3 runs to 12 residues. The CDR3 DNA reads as TGTGCCAGCAGCCTGGGAGTGGAGCCCCAGCATTTT. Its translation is CASSLGVEPQHF.

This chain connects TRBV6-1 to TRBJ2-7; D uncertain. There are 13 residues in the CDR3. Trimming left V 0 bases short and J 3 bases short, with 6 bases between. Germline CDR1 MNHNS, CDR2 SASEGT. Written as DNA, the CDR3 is TGTGCCAGCAGTGAAGCGCTCGTCTACGAGCAGTACTTC. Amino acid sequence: CASSEALVYEQYF.

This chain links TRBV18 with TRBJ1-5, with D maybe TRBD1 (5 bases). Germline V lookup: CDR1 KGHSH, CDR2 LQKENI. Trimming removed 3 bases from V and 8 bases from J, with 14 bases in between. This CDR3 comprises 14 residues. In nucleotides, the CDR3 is TGTGCCAGCTCACCGACAGAACTGGGCGAGCCCCAGCATTTT. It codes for CASSPTELGEPQHF. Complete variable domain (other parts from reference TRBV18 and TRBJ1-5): NAGVMQNPRHLVRRRGQEARLRCSPMKGHSHVYWYRQLPEEGLKFMVYLQKENIIDESGMPKERFSAEFPKEGPSILRIQQVVRGDSAAYFCASSPTELGEPQHFGDGTRLSIL.

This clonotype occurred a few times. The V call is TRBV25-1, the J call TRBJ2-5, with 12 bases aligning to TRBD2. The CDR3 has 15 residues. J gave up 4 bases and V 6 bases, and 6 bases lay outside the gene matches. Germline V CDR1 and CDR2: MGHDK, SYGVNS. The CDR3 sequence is CASSLAGGPLETQYF. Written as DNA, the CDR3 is TGTGCCAGCAGCCTAGCGGGGGGGCCTTTAGAGACCCAGTACTTC. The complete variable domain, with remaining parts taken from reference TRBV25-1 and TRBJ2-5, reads EADIYQTPRYLVIGTGKKITLECSQTMGHDKMYWYQQDPGMELHLIHYSYGVNSTEKGDLSSESTVSRIRTEHFPLTLESARPSHTSQYLCASSLAGGPLETQYFGPGTRLLVL.

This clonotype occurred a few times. The CDR3 DNA reads TGCGCCAGCAGCTTACAGGGATCATCGAGTGAGCAGTTCTTC. Amino acids: CASSLQGSSSEQFF. This chain links TRBV5-1 with TRBJ2-1; D may be TRBD1 (6 bases). CDR1 is SGHRS, CDR2 YFSETQ, per germline. V was clipped by 2 bases and J by 9 bases, with 15 bases between them. This CDR3 has 14 amino acids.

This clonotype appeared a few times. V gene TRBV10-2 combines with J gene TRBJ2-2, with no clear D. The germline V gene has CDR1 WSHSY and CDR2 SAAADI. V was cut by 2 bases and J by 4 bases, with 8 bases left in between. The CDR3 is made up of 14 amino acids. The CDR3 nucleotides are TGCGCCAGCAGTGAGCTTCGGAGCACCGGGGAGCTGTTTTTT. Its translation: CASSELRSTGELFF.

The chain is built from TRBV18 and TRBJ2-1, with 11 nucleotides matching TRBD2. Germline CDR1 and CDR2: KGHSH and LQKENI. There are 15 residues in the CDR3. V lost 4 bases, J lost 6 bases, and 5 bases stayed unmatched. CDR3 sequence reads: CASSRYSGGANEQFF. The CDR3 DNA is TGTGCCAGCTCACGATATAGCGGGGGGGCCAATGAGCAGTTCTTC.

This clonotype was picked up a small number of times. The CDR3 is CASSQDMSLYF. CDR3 sequence (DNA): TGTGCCAGCAGCCAAGATATGTCACTATATTTT. The chain joins TRBV3-1 to TRBJ1-3, with D unclear. The CDR3 totals 11 residues. V gave up 0 bases and J gave up 14 bases, with 8 bases separating them. Germline V gene lookup returns CDR1 LGHDT and CDR2 YNNKEL (reference sequence).

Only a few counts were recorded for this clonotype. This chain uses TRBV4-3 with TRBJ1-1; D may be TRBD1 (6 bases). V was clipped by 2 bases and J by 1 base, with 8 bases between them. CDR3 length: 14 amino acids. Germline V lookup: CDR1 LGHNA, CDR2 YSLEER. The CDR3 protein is CASSQRTANTEAFF. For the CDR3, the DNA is TGCGCCAGCAGCCAAAGGACAGCGAACACTGAAGCTTTCTTT.

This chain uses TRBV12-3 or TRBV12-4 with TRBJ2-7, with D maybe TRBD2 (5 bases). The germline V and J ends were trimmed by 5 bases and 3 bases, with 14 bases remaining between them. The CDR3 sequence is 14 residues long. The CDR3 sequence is CASSLRGPNYEQYF. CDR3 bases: TGTGCCAGCAGTCTAAGAGGGCCCAACTACGAGCAGTACTTC.

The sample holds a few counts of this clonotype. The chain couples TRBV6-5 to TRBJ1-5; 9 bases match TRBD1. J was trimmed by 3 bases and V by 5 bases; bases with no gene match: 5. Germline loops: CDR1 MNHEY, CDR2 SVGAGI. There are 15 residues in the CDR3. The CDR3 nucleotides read TGTGCCAGCAGTGACGGGACAGGGACCAATCAGCCCCAGCATTTT. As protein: CASSDGTGTNQPQHF.

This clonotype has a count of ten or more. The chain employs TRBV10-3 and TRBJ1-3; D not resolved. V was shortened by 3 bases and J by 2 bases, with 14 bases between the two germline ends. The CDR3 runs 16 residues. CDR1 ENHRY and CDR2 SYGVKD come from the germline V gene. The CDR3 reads CAISDGQARPGNTIYF. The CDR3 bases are TGTGCCATCAGTGACGGCCAGGCGCGGCCTGGAAACACCATATATTTT.

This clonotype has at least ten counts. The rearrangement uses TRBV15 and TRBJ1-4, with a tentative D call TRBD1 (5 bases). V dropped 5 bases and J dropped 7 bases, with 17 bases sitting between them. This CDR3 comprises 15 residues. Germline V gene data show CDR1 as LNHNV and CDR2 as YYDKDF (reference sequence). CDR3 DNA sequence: TGTGCCACCAGCTATTCAGGGTCGGGAGGTGAAAAACTGTTTTTT. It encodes CATSYSGSGGEKLFF.

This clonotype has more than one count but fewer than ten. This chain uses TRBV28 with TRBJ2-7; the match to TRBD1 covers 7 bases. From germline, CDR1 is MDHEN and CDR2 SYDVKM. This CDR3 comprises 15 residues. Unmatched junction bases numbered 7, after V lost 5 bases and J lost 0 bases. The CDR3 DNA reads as TGTGCCAGCAGTACGCCGGGACAGTCCTCCTACGAGCAGTACTTC. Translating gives CASSTPGQSSYEQYF.

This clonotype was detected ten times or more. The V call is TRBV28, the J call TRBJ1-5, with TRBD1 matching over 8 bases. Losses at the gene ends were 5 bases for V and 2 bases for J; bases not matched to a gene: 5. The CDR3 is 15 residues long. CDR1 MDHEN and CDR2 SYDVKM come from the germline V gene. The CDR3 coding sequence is TGTGCCAGCAGTACGCCGGGACAGGGCAATCAGCCCCAGCATTTT. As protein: CASSTPGQGNQPQHF.

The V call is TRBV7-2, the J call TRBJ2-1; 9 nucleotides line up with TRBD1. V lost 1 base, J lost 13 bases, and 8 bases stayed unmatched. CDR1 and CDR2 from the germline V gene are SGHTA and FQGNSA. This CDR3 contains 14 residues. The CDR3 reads CASSLDGTGSFQFF. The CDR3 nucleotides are TGTGCCAGCAGCTTAGATGGGACAGGGTCGTTCCAGTTCTTC.

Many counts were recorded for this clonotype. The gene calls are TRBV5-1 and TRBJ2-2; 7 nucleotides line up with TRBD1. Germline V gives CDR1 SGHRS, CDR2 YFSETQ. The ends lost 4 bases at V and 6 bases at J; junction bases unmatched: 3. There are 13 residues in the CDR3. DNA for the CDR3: TGCGCCAGCAGCCAGACAGGGCCCGGGGAGCTGTTTTTT. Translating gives CASSQTGPGELFF.

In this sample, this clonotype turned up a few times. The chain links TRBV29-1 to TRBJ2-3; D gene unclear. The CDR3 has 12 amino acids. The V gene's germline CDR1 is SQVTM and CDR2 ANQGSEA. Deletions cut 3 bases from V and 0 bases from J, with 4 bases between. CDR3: CSVDYSTDTQYF. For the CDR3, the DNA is TGCAGCGTTGACTATAGCACAGATACGCAGTATTTT.